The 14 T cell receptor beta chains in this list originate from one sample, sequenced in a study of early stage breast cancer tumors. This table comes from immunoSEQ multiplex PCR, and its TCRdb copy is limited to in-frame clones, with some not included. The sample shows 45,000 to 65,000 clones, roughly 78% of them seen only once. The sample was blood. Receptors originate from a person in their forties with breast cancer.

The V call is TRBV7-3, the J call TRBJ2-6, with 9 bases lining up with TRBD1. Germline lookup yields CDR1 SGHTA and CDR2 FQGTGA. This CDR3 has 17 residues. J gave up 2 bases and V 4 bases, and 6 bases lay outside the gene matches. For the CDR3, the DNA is TGTGCCAGCAGCTCGGGACAGGGTGCGGCTGGGGCCAACGTCCTGACTTTC. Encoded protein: CASSSGQGAAGANVLTF.

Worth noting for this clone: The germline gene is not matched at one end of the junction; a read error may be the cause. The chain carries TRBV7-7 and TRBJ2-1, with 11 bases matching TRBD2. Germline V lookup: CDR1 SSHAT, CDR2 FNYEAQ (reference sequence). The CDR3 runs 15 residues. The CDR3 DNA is TGTGCTAGCAGCCAAGGGACTAGCGGCTACAATGAGCAGTTCTTC. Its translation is CASSQGTSGYNEQFF.

The CDR3 reads CASSQSGSGYNEQFF. CDR3 coding DNA: TGTGCCAGCAGCCAATCGGGCAGCGGCTACAATGAGCAGTTCTTC. This chain connects TRBV16 to TRBJ2-1, with D perhaps matching TRBD2 (5 bases). The CDR3 has 15 amino acids. Germline values: CDR1 KGHSY, CDR2 FQNENV. V gave up 0 bases and J gave up 3 bases, with 9 bases separating them.

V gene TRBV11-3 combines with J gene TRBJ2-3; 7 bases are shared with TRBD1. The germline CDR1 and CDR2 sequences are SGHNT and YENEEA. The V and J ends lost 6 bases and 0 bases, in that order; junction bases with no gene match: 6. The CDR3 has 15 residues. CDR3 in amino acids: CASRPGTASTDTQYF. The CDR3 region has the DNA TGTGCCAGCAGACCCGGGACAGCGAGCACAGATACGCAGTATTTT. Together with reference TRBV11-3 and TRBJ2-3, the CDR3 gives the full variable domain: EAGVVQSPRYKIIEKKQPVAFWCNPISGHNTLYWYLQNLGQGPELLIRYENEEAVDDSQLPKDRFSAERLKGVDSTLKIQPAELGDSAVYLCASRPGTASTDTQYFGPGTRLTVL.

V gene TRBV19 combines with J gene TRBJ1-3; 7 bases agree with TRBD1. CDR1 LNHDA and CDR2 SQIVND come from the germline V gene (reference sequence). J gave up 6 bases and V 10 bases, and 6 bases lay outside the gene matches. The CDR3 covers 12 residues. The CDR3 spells CATGQLENTIYF. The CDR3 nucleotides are TGTGCCACGGGACAGTTAGAAAACACCATATATTTT. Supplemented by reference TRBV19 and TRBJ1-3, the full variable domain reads DGGITQSPKYLFRKEGQNVTLSCEQNLNHDAMYWYRQDPGQGLRLIYYSQIVNDFQKGDIAEGYSVSREKKESFPLTVTSAQKNPTAFYLCATGQLENTIYFGEGSWLTVV.

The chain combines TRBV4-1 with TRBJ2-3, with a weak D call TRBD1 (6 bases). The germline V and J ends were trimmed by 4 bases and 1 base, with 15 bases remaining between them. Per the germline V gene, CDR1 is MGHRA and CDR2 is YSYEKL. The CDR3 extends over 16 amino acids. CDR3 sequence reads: CASSPLKAGGTDTQYF. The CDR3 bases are TGCGCCAGCAGCCCCCTCAAGGCAGGGGGCACAGATACGCAGTATTTT.

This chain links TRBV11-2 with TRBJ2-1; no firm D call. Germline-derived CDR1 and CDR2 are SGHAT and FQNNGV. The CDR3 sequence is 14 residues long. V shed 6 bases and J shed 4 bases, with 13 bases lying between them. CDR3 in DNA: TGTGCCAGCAGTCCTGCAGTAGGGTACAATGAGCAGTTCTTC. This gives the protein CASSPAVGYNEQFF.

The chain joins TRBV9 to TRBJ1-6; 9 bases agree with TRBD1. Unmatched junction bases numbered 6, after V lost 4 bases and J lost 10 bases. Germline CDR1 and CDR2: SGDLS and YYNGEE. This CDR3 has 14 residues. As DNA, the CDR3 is TGTGCCAGCAGCCCGGGGACAGGGCACTCACCCCTCCACTTT. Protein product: CASSPGTGHSPLHF.

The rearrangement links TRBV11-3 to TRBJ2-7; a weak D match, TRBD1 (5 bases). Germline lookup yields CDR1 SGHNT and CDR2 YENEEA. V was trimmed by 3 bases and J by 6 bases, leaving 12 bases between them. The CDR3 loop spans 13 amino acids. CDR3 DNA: TGTGCCAGCAGCTTTTACTCTGGGGCCGAGCAGTACTTC. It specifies CASSFYSGAEQYF.

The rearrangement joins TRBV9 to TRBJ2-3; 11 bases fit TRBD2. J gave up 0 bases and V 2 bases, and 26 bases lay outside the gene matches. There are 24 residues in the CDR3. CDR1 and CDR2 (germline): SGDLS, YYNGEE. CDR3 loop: CASSVPPGGESVIAGGHSTDTQYF. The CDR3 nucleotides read TGTGCCAGCAGCGTTCCCCCCGGGGGTGAATCCGTAATAGCGGGAGGGCATAGCACAGATACGCAGTATTTT.

The CDR3 DNA is TGTGCCTGGAGTAATCCGGGACTGGATTATTCACCCCTCCACTTT. Protein product: CAWSNPGLDYSPLHF. This chain joins TRBV30 and TRBJ1-6; D perhaps matches TRBD1 (5 bases). The length of the CDR3 is 15 residues. Germline values: CDR1 GTSNPN, CDR2 SVGIG (reference sequence). Trimming left V 2 bases short and J 8 bases short, with 16 bases between. Complete variable domain (other parts from reference TRBV30 and TRBJ1-6): SQTIHQWPATLVQPVGSPLSLECTVEGTSNPNLYWYRQAAGRGLQLLFYSVGIGQISSEVPQNLSASRPQDRQFILSSKKLLLSDSGFYLCAWSNPGLDYSPLHFGNGTRLTVT.

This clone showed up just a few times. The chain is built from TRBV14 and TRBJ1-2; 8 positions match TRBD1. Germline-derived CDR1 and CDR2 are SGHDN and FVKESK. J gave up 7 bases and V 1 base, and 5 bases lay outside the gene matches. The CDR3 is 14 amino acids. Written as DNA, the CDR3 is TGTGCCAGCAGCCAAGGTTTGGACAGGGCTGGCTACACCTTC. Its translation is CASSQGLDRAGYTF. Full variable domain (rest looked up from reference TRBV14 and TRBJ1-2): EAGVTQFPSHSVIEKGQTVTLRCDPISGHDNLYWYRRVMGKEIKFLLHFVKESKQDESGMPNNRFLAERTGGTYSTLKVQPAELEDSGVYFCASSQGLDRAGYTFGSGTRLTVV.

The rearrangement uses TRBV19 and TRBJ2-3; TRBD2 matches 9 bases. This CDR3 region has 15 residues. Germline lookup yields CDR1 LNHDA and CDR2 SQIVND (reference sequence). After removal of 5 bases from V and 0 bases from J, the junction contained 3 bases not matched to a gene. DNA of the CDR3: TGTGCCAGTAGTGGGACTAGCCAAAGCACAGATACGCAGTATTTT. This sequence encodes CASSGTSQSTDTQYF.

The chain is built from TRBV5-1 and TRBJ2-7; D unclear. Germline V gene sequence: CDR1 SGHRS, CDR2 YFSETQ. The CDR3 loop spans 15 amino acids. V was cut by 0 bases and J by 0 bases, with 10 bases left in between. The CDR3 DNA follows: TGCGCCAGCAGCTTGGAGCCAGAAAGCTCCTACGAGCAGTACTTC. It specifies CASSLEPESSYEQYF. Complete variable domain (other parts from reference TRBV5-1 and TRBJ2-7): KAGVTQTPRYLIKTRGQQVTLSCSPISGHRSVSWYQQTPGQGLQFLFEYFSETQRNKGNFPGRFSGRQFSNSRSEMNVSTLELGDSALYLCASSLEPESSYEQYFGPGTRLTVT.